This TCR beta chain is drawn from a study of T cells after yellow fever vaccination. The study's findings and limits: When the response was secondary, it was weaker but reached its peak faster, day 5 versus 15. The booster response re-showed most primary clones: more than 95% CD4, around 85% CD8. High-abundance clonotypes from the bulk population could contaminate FACS-sorted repertoires.

For TCR, cDNA came from 5'RACE template switching, which added a universal primer site and UMIs. Via MiXCR, TCRdb re-called the 5' RACE reads, giving one row per CDR3 protein. The sample holds 510,000 or so distinct CDR3 sequences; 15% to 20% are singletons and the top ten take more than 13%. This clonotype has a handful of counts. As yet, its antigen is unknown. The CDR3 contains 14 residues. V lost 5 bases and J 0 bases, leaving 10 bases between the germline ends. CDR1 is MNHEY, CDR2 SMNVEV, per germline (reference sequence). Material: PBMCs, obtained 15 days after the yellow fever booster vaccination. The J gene is TRBJ2-5, the V gene TRBV27; D is possibly TRBD2 (5 bases). This clonotype was sampled from a man under 40 who received the YFV17D yellow fever vaccine. The CDR3 is CASSLWRDQETQYF. DNA for the CDR3: TGTGCCAGCAGTCTGTGGCGGGACCAAGAGACCCAGTACTTC.